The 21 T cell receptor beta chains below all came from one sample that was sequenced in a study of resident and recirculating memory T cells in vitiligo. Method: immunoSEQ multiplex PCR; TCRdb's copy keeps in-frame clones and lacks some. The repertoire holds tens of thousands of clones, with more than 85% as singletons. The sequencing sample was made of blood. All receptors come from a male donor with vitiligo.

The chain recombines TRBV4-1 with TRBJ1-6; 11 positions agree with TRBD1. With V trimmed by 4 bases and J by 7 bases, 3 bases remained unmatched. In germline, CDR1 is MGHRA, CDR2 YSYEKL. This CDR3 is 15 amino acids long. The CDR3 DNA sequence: TGCGCCAGCAGCCCTGGGACAGGGGGGAATTCACCCCTCCACTTT. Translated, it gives CASSPGTGGNSPLHF.

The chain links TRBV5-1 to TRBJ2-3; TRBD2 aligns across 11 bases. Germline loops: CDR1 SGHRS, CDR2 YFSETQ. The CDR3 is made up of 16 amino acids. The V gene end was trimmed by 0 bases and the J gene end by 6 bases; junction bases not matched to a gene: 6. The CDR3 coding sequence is TGCGCCAGCAGCTTGGCTCTAGCGGGGGGCGGGGATACGCAGTATTTT. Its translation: CASSLALAGGGDTQYF. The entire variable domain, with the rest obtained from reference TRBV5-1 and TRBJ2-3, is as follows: KAGVTQTPRYLIKTRGQQVTLSCSPISGHRSVSWYQQTPGQGLQFLFEYFSETQRNKGNFPGRFSGRQFSNSRSEMNVSTLELGDSALYLCASSLALAGGGDTQYFGPGTRLTVL.

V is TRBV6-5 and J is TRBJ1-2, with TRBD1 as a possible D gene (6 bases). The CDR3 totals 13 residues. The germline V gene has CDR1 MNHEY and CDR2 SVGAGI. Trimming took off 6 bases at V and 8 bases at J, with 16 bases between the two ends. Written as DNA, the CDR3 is TGTGCCAGCAGGCTACAGGGAAAAGAGGGCTACACCTTC. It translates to CASRLQGKEGYTF.

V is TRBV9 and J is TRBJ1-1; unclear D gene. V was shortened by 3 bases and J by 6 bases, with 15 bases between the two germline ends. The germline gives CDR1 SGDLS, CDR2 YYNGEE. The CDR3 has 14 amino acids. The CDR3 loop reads CASSATTGSPEAFF. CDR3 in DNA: TGTGCCAGCAGCGCAACAACTGGGAGTCCTGAAGCTTTCTTT.

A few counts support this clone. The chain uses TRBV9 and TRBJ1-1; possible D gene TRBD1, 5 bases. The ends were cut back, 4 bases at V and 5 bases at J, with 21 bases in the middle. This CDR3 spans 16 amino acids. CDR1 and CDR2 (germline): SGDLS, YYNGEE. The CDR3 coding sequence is TGTGCCAGCAGCACCAGGGAAAGAATTGAGAAGACTGAAGCTTTCTTT. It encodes CASSTRERIEKTEAFF.

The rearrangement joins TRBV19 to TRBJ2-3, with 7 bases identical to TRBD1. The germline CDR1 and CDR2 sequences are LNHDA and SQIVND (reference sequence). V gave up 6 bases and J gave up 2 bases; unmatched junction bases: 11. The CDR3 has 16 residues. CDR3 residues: CASRTLGQHYTDTQYF. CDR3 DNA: TGTGCCAGTAGAACATTGGGACAGCACTACACAGATACGCAGTATTTT. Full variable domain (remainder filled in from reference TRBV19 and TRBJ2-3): DGGITQSPKYLFRKEGQNVTLSCEQNLNHDAMYWYRQDPGQGLRLIYYSQIVNDFQKGDIAEGYSVSREKKESFPLTVTSAQKNPTAFYLCASRTLGQHYTDTQYFGPGTRLTVL.

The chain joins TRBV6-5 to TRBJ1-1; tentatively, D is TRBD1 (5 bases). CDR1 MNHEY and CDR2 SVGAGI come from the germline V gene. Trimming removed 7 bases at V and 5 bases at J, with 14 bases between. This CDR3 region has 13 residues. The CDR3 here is CASNRQYQTEAFF. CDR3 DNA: TGTGCCAGCAATCGACAGTACCAAACTGAAGCTTTCTTT.

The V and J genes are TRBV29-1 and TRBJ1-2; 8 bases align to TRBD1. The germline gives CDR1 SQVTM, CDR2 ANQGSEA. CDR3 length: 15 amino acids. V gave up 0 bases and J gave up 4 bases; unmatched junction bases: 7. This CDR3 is CSVEEVTDRGYGYTF. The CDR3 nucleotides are TGCAGCGTTGAAGAGGTCACCGACAGGGGCTATGGCTACACCTTC.

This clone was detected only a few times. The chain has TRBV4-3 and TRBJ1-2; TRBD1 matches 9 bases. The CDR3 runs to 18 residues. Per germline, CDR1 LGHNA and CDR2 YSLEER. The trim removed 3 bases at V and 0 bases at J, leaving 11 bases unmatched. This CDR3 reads CASSQEDRGLSSNYGYTF. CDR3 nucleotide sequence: TGCGCCAGCAGCCAGGAGGACAGGGGACTATCTTCTAACTATGGCTACACCTTC.

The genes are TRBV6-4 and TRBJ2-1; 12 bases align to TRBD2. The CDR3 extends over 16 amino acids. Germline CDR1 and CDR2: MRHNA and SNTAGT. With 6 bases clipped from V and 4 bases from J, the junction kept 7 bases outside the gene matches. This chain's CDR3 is CASRDLAGGAYNEQFF. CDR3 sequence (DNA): TGTGCCAGCAGGGACCTAGCGGGGGGGGCTTACAATGAGCAGTTCTTC.

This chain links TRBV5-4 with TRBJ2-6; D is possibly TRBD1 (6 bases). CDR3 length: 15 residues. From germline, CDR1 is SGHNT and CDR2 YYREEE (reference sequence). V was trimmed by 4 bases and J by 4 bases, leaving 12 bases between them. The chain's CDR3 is CASSQDSGGANVLTF. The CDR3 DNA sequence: TGTGCCAGCAGCCAGGACAGTGGGGGGGCCAACGTCCTGACTTTC. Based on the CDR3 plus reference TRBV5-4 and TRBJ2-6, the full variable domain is ETGVTQSPTHLIKTRGQQVTLRCSSQSGHNTVSWYQQALGQGPQFIFQYYREEENGRGNFPPRFSGLQFPNYSSELNVNALELDDSALYLCASSQDSGGANVLTFGAGSRLTVL.

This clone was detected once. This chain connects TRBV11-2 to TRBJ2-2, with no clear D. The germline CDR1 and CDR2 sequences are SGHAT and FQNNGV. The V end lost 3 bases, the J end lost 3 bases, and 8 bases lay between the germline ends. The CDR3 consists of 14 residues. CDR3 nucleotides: TGTGCCAGCAGCTTTATAGAGGACACCGGGGAGCTGTTTTTT. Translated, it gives CASSFIEDTGELFF. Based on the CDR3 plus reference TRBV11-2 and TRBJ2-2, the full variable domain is EAGVAQSPRYKIIEKRQSVAFWCNPISGHATLYWYQQILGQGPKLLIQFQNNGVVDDSQLPKDRFSAERLKGVDSTLKIQPAKLEDSAVYLCASSFIEDTGELFFGEGSRLTVL.

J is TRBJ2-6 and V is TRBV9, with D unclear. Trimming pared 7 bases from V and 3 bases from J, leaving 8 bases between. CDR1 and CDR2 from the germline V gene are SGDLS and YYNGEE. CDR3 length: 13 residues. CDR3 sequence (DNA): TGTGCCAGCGTCGGCGGTGGGGCCAACGTCCTGACTTTC. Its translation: CASVGGGANVLTF. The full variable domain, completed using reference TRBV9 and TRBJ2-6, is DSGVTQTPKHLITATGQRVTLRCSPRSGDLSVYWYQQSLDQGLQFLIQYYNGEERAKGNILERFSAQQFPDLHSELNLSSLELGDSALYFCASVGGGANVLTFGAGSRLTVL.

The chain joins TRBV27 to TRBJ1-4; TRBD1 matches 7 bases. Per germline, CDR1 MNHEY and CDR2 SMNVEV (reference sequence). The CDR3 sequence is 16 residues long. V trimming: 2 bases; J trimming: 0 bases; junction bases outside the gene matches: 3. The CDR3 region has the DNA TGTGCCAGCAGTTTACAGGGGGGAGCAACTAATGAAAAACTGTTTTTT. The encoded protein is CASSLQGGATNEKLFF.

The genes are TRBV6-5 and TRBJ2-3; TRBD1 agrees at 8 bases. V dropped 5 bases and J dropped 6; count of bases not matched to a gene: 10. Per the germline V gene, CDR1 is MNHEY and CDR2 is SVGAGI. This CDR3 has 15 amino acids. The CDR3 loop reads CASSPDHRGTDTQYF. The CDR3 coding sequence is TGTGCCAGCAGTCCAGACCACAGGGGGACGGATACGCAGTATTTT.

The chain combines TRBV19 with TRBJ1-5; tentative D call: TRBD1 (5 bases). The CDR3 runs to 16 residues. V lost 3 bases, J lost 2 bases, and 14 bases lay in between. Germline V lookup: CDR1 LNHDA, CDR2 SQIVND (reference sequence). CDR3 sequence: CASSMIRGFRNQPQHF. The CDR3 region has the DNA TGTGCCAGTAGTATGATAAGGGGATTTCGCAATCAGCCCCAGCATTTT.

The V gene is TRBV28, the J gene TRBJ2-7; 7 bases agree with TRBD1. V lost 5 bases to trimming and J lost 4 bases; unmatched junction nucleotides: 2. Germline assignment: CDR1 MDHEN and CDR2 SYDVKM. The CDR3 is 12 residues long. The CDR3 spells CASSHRGYEQYF. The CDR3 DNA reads TGTGCCAGCAGTCACAGGGGTTACGAGCAGTACTTC.

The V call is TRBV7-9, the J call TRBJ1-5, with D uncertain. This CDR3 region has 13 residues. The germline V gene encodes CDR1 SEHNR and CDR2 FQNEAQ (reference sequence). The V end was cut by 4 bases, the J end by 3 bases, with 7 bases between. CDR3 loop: CASSSTINQPQHF. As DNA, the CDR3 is TGTGCCAGCAGCTCGACAATCAATCAGCCCCAGCATTTT. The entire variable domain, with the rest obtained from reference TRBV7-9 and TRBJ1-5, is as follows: DTGVSQNPRHKITKRGQNVTFRCDPISEHNRLYWYRQTLGQGPEFLTYFQNEAQLEKSRLLSDRFSAERPKGSFSTLEIQRTEQGDSAMYLCASSSTINQPQHFGDGTRLSIL.

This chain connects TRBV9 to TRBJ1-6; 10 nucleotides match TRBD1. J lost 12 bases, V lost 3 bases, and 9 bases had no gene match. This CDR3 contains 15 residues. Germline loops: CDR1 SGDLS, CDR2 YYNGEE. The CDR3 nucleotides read TGTGCCAGCAGCGCCTCGGGACAGGGGTTTGTACCCCTCCACTTT. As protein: CASSASGQGFVPLHF.

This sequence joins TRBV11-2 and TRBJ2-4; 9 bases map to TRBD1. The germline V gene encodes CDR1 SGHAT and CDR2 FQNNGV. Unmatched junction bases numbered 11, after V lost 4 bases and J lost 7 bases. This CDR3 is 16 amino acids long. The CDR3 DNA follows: TGTGCCAGCAGCTATACTACAGGGGGCGGTGGGAACATTCAGTACTTC. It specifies CASSYTTGGGGNIQYF.

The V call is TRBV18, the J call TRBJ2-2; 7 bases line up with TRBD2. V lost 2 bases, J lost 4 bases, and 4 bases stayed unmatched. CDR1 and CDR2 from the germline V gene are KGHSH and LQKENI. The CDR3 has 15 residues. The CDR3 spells CASSPASGFTGELFF. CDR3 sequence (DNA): TGTGCCAGCTCACCAGCTAGCGGCTTCACCGGGGAGCTGTTTTTT.